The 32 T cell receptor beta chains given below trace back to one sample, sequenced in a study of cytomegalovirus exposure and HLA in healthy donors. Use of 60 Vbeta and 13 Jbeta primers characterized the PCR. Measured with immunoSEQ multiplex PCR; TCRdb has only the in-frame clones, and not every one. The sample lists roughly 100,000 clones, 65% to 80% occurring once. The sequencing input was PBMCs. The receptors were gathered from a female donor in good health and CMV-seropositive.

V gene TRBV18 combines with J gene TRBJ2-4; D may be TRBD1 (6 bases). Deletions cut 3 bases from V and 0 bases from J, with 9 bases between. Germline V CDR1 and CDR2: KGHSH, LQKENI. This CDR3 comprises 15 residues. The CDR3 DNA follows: TGTGCCAGCTCACCGGGACACCAAGCCAAAAACATTCAGTACTTC. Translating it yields CASSPGHQAKNIQYF.

CDR3 sequence (DNA): TGTGCCAGCAGCTTGAGTATGACTAGCGGGTCCGAGTACAATGAGCAGTTCTTC. As protein: CASSLSMTSGSEYNEQFF. The gene calls are TRBV5-4 and TRBJ2-1; 10 bases align to TRBD2. Germline CDR1 SGHNT, CDR2 YYREEE (reference sequence). Trimming at V came to 1 base and at J to 4 bases, leaving 11 bases not matched to a gene. The CDR3 is 18 residues long. Using reference TRBV5-4 and TRBJ2-1 for the parts outside the CDR3, the full variable domain is ETGVTQSPTHLIKTRGQQVTLRCSSQSGHNTVSWYQQALGQGPQFIFQYYREEENGRGNFPPRFSGLQFPNYSSELNVNALELDDSALYLCASSLSMTSGSEYNEQFFGPGTRLTVL.

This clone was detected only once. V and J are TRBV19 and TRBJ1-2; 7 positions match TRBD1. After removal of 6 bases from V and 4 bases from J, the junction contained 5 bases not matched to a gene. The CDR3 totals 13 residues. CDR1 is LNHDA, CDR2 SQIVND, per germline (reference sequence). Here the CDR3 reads CASRWGQSYGYTF. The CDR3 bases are TGTGCCAGTAGGTGGGGACAGAGCTATGGCTACACCTTC.

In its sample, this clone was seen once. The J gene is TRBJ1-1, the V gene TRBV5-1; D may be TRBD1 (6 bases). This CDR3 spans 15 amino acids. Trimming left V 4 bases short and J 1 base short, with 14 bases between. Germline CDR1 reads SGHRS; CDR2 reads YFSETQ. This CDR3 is CASSRTVGRNTEAFF. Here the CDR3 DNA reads TGCGCCAGCAGCCGGACAGTCGGACGGAACACTGAAGCTTTCTTT.

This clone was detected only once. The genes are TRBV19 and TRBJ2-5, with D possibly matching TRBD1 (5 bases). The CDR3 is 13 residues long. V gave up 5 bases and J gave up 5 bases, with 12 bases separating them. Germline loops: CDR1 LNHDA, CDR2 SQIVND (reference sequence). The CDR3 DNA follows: TGTGCCAGTAGTTTTCAGGGTGTTGAGACCCAGTACTTC. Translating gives CASSFQGVETQYF. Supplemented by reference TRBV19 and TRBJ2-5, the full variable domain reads DGGITQSPKYLFRKEGQNVTLSCEQNLNHDAMYWYRQDPGQGLRLIYYSQIVNDFQKGDIAEGYSVSREKKESFPLTVTSAQKNPTAFYLCASSFQGVETQYFGPGTRLLVL.

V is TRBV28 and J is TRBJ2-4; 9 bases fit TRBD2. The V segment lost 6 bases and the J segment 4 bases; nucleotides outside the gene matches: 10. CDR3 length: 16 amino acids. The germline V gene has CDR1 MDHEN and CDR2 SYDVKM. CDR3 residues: CASSLRLAEGKNIQYF. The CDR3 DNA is TGTGCCAGCAGCCTTCGACTAGCGGAGGGGAAAAACATTCAGTACTTC.

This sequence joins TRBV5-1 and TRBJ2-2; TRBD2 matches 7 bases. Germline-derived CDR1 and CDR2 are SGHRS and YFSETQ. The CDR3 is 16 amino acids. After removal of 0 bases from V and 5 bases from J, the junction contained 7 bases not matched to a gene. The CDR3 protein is CASSLADLGLTGELFF. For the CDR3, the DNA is TGCGCCAGCAGCTTGGCCGACCTGGGACTAACCGGGGAGCTGTTTTTT.

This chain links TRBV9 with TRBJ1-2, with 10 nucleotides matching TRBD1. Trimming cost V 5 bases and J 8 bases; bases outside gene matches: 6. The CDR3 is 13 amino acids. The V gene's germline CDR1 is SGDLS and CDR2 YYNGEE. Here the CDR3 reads CASSATGGRGYTF. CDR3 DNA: TGTGCCAGCAGTGCGACAGGGGGCCGGGGCTACACCTTC.

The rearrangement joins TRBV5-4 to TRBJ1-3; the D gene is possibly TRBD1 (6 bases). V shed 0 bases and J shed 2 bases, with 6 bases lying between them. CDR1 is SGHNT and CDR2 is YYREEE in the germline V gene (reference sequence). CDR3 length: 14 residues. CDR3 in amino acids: CASSLDRAGNTIYF. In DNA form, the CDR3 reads TGTGCCAGCAGCTTGGACAGGGCTGGAAACACCATATATTTT. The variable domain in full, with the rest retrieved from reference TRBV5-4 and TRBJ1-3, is ETGVTQSPTHLIKTRGQQVTLRCSSQSGHNTVSWYQQALGQGPQFIFQYYREEENGRGNFPPRFSGLQFPNYSSELNVNALELDDSALYLCASSLDRAGNTIYFGEGSWLTVV.

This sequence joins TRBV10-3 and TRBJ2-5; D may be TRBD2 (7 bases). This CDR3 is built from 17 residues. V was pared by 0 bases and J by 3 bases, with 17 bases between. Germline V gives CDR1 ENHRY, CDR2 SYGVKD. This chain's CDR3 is CAISESIGGGGEETQYF. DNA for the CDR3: TGTGCCATCAGTGAGTCGATCGGCGGGGGCGGGGAAGAGACCCAGTACTTC.

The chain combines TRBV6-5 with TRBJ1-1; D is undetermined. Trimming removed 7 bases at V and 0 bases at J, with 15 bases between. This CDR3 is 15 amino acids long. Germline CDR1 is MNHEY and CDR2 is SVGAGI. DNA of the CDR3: TGTGCCAGCACCCTAACCCACAGCTTGAACACTGAAGCTTTCTTT. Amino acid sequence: CASTLTHSLNTEAFF.

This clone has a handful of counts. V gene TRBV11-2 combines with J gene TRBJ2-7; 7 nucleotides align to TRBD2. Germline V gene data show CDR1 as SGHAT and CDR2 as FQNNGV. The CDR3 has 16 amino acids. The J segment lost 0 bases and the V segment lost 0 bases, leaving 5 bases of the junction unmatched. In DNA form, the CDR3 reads TGTGCCAGCAGCTTAGATCTAGCGGCCAGCTCCTACGAGCAGTACTTC. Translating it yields CASSLDLAASSYEQYF.

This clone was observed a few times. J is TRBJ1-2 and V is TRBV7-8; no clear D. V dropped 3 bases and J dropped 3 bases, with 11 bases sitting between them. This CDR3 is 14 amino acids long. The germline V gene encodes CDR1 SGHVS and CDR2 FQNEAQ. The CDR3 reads CASSFSGNYYGYTF. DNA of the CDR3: TGTGCCAGCAGCTTCTCCGGGAACTACTATGGCTACACCTTC.

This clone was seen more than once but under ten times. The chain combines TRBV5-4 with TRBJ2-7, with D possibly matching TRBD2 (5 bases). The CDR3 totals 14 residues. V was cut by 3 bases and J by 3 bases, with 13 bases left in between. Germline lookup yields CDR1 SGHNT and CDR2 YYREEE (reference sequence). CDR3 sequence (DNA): TGTGCCAGCAGCTCCTCTAGCAAAGGCTACGAGCAGTACTTC. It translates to CASSSSSKGYEQYF. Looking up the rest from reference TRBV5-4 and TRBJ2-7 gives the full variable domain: ETGVTQSPTHLIKTRGQQVTLRCSSQSGHNTVSWYQQALGQGPQFIFQYYREEENGRGNFPPRFSGLQFPNYSSELNVNALELDDSALYLCASSSSSKGYEQYFGPGTRLTVT.

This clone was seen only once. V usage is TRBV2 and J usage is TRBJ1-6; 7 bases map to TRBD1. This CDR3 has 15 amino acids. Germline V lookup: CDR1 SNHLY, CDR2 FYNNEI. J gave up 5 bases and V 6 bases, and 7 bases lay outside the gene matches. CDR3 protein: CASRRQGGNNSPLHF. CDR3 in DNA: TGTGCCAGCAGGAGGCAGGGGGGCAATAATTCACCCCTCCACTTT.

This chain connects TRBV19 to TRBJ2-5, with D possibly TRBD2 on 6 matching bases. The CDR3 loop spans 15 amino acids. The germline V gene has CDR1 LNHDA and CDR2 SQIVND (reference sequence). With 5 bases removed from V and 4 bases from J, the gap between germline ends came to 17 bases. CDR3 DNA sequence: TGTGCCAGTAGTTCCACCCGGGGGTTCCGAGAGACCCAGTACTTC. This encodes CASSSTRGFRETQYF.

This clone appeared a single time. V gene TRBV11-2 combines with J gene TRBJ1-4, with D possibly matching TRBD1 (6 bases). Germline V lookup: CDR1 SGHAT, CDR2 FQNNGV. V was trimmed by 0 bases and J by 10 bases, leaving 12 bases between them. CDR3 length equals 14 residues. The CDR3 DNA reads TGTGCCAGCAGCTTAGAACAGGGTGGGGGAAAACTGTTTTTT. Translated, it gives CASSLEQGGGKLFF.

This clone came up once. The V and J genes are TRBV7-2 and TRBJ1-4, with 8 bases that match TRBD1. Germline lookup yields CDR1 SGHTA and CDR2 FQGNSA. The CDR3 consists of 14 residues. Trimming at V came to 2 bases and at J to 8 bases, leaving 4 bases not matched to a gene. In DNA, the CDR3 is TGTGCCAGCAGCTTAAGGACAGGGCGGGAAAAACTGTTTTTT. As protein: CASSLRTGREKLFF.

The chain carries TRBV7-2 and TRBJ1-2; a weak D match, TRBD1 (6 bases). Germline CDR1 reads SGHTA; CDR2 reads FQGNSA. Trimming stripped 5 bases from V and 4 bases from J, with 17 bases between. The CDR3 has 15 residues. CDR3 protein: CASSQDRSRGYGYTF. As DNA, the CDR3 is TGTGCCAGCAGCCAAGACAGGAGTCGGGGCTATGGCTACACCTTC.

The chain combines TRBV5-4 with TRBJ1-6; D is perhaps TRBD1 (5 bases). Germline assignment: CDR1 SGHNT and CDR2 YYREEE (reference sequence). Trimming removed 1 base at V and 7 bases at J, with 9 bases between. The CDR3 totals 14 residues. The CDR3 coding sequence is TGTGCCAGCAGCTTGCCAGGGCGCAATTCACCCCTCCACTTT. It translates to CASSLPGRNSPLHF.

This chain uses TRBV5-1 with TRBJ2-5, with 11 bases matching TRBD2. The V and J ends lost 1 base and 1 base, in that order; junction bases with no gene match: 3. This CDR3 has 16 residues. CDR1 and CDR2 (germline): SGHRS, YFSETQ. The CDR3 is CASSLTGTSGQETQYF. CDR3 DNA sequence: TGCGCCAGCAGCTTGACCGGGACTAGCGGCCAAGAGACCCAGTACTTC.

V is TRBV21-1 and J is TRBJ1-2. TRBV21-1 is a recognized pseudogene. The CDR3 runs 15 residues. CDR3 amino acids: CASSKCKGLGYGYTF. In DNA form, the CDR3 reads TGTGCCAGCAGCAAGTGTAAGGGACTAGGATATGGCTACACCTTC.

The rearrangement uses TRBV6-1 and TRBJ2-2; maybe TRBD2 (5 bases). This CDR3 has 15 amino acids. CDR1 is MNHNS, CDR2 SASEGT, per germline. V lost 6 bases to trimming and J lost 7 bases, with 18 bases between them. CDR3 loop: CASRAGLSSSGELFF. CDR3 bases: TGTGCCAGCAGAGCTGGACTCAGTTCGAGCGGGGAGCTGTTTTTT.

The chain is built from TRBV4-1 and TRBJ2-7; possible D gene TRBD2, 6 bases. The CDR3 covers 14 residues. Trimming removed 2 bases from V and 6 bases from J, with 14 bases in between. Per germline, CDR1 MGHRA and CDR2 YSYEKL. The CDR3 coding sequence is TGCGCCAGCAGCCAACTTTCGTCGGAGGGCGAGCAGTACTTC. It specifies CASSQLSSEGEQYF.

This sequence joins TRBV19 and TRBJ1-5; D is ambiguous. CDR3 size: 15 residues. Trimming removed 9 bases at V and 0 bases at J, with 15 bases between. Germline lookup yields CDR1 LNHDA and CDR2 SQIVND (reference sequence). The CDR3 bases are TGTGCCAGCTCCTTCTCGCTAAATAGCAATCAGCCCCAGCATTTT. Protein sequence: CASSFSLNSNQPQHF. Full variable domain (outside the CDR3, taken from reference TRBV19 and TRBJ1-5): DGGITQSPKYLFRKEGQNVTLSCEQNLNHDAMYWYRQDPGQGLRLIYYSQIVNDFQKGDIAEGYSVSREKKESFPLTVTSAQKNPTAFYLCASSFSLNSNQPQHFGDGTRLSIL.

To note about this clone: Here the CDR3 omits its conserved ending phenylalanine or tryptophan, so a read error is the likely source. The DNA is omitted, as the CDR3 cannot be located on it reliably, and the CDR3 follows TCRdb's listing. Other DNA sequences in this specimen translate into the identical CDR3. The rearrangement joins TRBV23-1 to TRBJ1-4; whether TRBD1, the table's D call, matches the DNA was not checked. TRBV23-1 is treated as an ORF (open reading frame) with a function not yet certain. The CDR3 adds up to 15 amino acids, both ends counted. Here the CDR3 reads CASSQSTGPWYLRQA.

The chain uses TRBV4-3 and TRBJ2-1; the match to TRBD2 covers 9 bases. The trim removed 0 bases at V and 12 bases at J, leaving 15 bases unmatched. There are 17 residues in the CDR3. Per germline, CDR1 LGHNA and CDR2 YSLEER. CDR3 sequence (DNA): TGCGCCAGCAGCCAAGATCGACGAGCGGGAGGTCGAGGCGCGCAGTTCTTC. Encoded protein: CASSQDRRAGGRGAQFF.

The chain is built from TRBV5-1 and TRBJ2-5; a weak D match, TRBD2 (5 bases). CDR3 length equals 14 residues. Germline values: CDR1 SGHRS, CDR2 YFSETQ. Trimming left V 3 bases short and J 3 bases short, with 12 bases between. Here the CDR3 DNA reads TGCGCCAGCAGCTCGACCCCGGGGAAAGAGACCCAGTACTTC. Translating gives CASSSTPGKETQYF.

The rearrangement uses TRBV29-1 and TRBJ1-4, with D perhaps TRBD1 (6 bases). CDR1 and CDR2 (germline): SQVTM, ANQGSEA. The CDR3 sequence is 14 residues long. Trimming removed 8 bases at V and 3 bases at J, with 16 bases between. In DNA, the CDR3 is TGCAGCACGCAAAGCGGGGGCCCTAATGAAAAACTGTTTTTT. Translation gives CSTQSGGPNEKLFF.

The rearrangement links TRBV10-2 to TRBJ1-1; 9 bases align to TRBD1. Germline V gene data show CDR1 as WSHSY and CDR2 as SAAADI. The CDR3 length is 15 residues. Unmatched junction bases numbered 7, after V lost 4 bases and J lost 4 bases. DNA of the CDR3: TGCGCCAGCAGTGTCTGGACAGGGGAGATCACTGAAGCTTTCTTT. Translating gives CASSVWTGEITEAFF.

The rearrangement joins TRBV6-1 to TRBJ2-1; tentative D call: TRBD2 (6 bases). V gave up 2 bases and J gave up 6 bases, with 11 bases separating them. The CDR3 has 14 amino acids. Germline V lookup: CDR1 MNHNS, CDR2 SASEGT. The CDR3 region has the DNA TGTGCCAGCAGTGAAATGGGGGGTAGCAATGAGCAGTTCTTC. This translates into CASSEMGGSNEQFF.

CDR3 sequence: CASSARLGDTQYF. The CDR3, as DNA: TGTGCCAGCAGTGCCAGACTAGGGGATACGCAGTATTTT. This chain joins TRBV27 and TRBJ2-3, with D possibly being TRBD2 (6 bases). CDR1 and CDR2 from the germline V gene are MNHEY and SMNVEV (reference sequence). Trimming left V 5 bases short and J 6 bases short, with 12 bases between. The CDR3 is 13 residues long.